The rows below give T cell receptor beta chains drawn from one sample of a study of blood T cells in healthy people across ages. Via MiXCR, TCRdb re-called the 5' RACE reads, giving one row per CDR3 protein. The sample holds 1,500,000 or so distinct CDR3 sequences, 55% to 75% seen once. The source material was blood. Receptors were obtained from a man younger than 35 in good health. Each CDR3 is given with its conserved first and last residue. A D gene is named only where the DNA matches it firmly. A row's size may be missing; if present it is once, few, many or a size class.

size | J | D | V | CDR3
. | TRBJ2-7 | TRBD1 | TRBV29-1 | CSVAGQESSYEQYF
. | . | . | TRBV5-1 | CASSDHTGTTEQYF
few | TRBJ2-3 | . | TRBV28 | CASSLYAGDTQYF
. | TRBJ1-1 | . | TRBV4-2 | CASSQGPRTEAFF
few | TRBJ2-2 | . | TRBV27 | CASSLSYTGELFF
few | TRBJ2-3 | . | TRBV4-1 | CASSHYLGAQTDTQYF
. | TRBJ2-5 | . | TRBV7-9 | CASSLIGSQETQYF
. | TRBJ2-3 | . | TRBV25-1 | CASSRENSDTQYF
. | TRBJ1-1 | . | TRBV3-1 | CASSQDRTDTEAFF
. | TRBJ2-3 | TRBD2 | TRBV4-3 | CASSLLARGGTDTQYF
. | TRBJ1-2 | . | TRBV20-1 | CSAREGSLYGYTF
. | TRBJ2-3 | TRBD2 | TRBV7-2 | CASRGLAGTTDTQYF
. | TRBJ1-5 | . | TRBV5-1 | CASSLDGQNQPQHF
. | TRBJ1-2 | . | TRBV2 | CASSEVQGGGYTF
. | TRBJ2-5 | . | TRBV4-1 | CASSQPGNEQYF
. | TRBJ1-2 | . | TRBV5-6 | CASNAREWAYGYTF
. | TRBJ1-2 | . | TRBV4-1 | CASSQTSGGPYGYTF
few | TRBJ2-1 | . | TRBV29-1 | CSVDRGPSNEQFF
. | TRBJ1-2 | . | TRBV28 | CASSSRGRGEQIDYGYTF
. | TRBJ1-3 | . | TRBV25-1 | CASSRISGNTIYF
few | TRBJ2-5 | . | TRBV20-1 | CSASTETQYF
. | TRBJ2-3 | . | TRBV7-6 | CASSELGINTDTQYF
few | TRBJ1-2 | . | TRBV9 | CASSGTGYYTF
. | TRBJ2-7 | TRBD1 | TRBV6-1 | CASKVDRANEQYF
. | TRBJ2-7 | TRBD2 | TRBV6-1 | CASSTTSVLAYEQYF
. | TRBJ1-5 | . | TRBV20-1 | CSASRGNQPQHF
. | TRBJ2-7 | TRBD2 | TRBV14 | CASSPSGRSLYEQYF
. | TRBJ2-7 | TRBD1 | TRBV5-6 | CASSFGQGKDYEQYF
. | TRBJ2-1 | TRBD2 | TRBV6-2/TRBV6-3 | CASSYSLRGVYNEQFF
. | TRBJ2-7 | . | TRBV25-1 | CASSSTRGRYEQYF
. | TRBJ2-5 | . | TRBV20-1 | CSARRTGSQETQYF
. | TRBJ2-3 | TRBD2 | TRBV27 | CASSPGMRPGLAGRLDTQYF
. | TRBJ2-1 | . | TRBV4-2 | CASSPGPRMILLDEQFF
. | TRBJ2-1 | . | TRBV20-1 | CSASWAALRYNEQFF
. | TRBJ2-2 | . | TRBV12-3/TRBV12-4 | CASSPQDTGELFF
. | TRBJ2-7 | . | TRBV20-1 | CSAGGWQYF
. | TRBJ2-1 | . | TRBV28 | CTSRPTGLIDEQFF
. | TRBJ2-3 | . | TRBV4-2 | CASSQDRGADTQYF
. | TRBJ2-1 | TRBD2 | TRBV4-2 | CASSQAAGGYIDNEQFF
. | TRBJ1-1 | TRBD1 | TRBV2 | CASWDRGPTEAFF
. | TRBJ2-1 | TRBD1 | TRBV27 | CASTDRPSYNEQFF